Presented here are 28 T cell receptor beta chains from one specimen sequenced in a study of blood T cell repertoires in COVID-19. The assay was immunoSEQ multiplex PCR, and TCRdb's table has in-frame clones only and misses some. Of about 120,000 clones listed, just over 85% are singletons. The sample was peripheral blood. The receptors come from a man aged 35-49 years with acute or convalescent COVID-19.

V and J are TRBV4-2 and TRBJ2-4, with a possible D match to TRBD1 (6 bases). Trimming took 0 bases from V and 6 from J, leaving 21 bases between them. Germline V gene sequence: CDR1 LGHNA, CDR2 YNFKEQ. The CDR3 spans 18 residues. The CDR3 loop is CASSQEGSGTSSRNIQYF. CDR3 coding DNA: TGTGCCAGCAGCCAAGAAGGTTCAGGGACATCGTCGAGAAACATTCAGTACTTC.

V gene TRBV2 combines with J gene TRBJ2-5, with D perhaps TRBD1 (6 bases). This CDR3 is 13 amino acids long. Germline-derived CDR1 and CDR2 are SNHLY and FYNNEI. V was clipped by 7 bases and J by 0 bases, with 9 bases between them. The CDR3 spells CASNRDNQETQYF. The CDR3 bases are TGTGCCAGCAACCGGGACAACCAAGAGACCCAGTACTTC. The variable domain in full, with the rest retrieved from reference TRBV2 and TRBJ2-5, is EPEVTQTPSHQVTQMGQEVILRCVPISNHLYFYWYRQILGQKVEFLVSFYNNEISEKSEIFDDQFSVERPDGSNFTLKIRSTKLEDSAMYFCASNRDNQETQYFGPGTRLLVL.

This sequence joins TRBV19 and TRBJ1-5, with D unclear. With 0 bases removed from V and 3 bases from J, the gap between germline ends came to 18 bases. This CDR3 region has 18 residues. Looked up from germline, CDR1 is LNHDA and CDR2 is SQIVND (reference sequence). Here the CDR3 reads CASSIDQRRRFPNQPQHF. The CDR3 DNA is TGTGCCAGTAGTATAGATCAACGACGGAGATTTCCCAATCAGCCCCAGCATTTT.

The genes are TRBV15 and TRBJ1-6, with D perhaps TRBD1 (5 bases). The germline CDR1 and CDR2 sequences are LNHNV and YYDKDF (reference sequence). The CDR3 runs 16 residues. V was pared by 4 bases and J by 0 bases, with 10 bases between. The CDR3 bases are TGTGCCACCAGCAACTATGACAGCTCCTATAATTCACCCCTCCACTTT. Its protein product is CATSNYDSSYNSPLHF.

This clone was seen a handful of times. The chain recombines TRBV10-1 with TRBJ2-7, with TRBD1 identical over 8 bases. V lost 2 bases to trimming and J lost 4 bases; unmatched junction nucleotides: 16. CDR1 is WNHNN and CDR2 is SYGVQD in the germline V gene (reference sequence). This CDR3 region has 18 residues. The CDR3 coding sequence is TGCGCCAGCAGTGAGATCCTAAGCCCGGGACAGGAGGTTTACGAGCAGTACTTC. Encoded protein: CASSEILSPGQEVYEQYF.

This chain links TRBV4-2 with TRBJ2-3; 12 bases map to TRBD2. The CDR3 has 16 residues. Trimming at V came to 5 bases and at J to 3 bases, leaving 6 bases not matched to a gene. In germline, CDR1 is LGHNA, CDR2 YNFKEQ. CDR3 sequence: CASSARLAGETDTQYF. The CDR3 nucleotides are TGTGCCAGCAGCGCCCGACTAGCGGGAGAAACAGATACGCAGTATTTT.

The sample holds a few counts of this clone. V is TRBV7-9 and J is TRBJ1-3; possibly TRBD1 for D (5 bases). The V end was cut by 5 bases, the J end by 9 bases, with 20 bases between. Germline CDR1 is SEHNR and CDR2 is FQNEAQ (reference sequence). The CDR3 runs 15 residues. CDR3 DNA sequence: TGTGCCAGCAGCGAGTCGGGCAGGGAGGAGGCCACCATATATTTT. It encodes CASSESGREEATIYF.

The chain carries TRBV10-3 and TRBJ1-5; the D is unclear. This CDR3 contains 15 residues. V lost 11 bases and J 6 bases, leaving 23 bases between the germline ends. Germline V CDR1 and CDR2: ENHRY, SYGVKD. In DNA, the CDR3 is TGTGCCTCCCGGCCCGGGCTGGAGGAAACTCAGCCCCAGCATTTT. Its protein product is CASRPGLEETQPQHF.

Here the CDR3 reads CASGTVYGYTF. The CDR3 bases are TGTGCCAGCGGGACAGTCTATGGCTACACCTTC. The chain employs TRBV12-3 or TRBV12-4 and TRBJ1-2; the match to TRBD1 covers 7 bases. Trimming cost V 8 bases and J 4 bases; bases outside gene matches: 1. The CDR3 covers 11 residues.

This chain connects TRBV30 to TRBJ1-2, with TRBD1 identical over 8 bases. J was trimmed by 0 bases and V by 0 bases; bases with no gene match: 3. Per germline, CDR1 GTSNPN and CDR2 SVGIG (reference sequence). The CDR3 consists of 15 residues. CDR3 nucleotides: TGTGCCTGGAGTGTACAACAGGGGGCTAACTATGGCTACACCTTC. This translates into CAWSVQQGANYGYTF.

The CDR3 DNA reads TGTGCCAGCAGCTTAGTAGCGGGAGGGATTGGAGCCTACGAGCAGTACTTC. It encodes CASSLVAGGIGAYEQYF. The rearrangement joins TRBV7-9 to TRBJ2-7; 11 positions match TRBD2. CDR3 length equals 17 residues. V shed 1 base, J shed 2 bases, and the junction held 7 bases outside the gene matches. Germline V gene data show CDR1 as SEHNR and CDR2 as FQNEAQ (reference sequence).

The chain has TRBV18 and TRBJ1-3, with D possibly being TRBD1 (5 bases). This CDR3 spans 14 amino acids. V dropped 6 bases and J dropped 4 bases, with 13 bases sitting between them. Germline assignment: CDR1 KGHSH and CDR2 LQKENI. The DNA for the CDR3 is TGTGCCAGCTCGCGGGACCACGACGGAAACACCATATATTTT. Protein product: CASSRDHDGNTIYF. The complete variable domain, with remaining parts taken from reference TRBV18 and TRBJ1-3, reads NAGVMQNPRHLVRRRGQEARLRCSPMKGHSHVYWYRQLPEEGLKFMVYLQKENIIDESGMPKERFSAEFPKEGPSILRIQQVVRGDSAAYFCASSRDHDGNTIYFGEGSWLTVV.

Here the CDR3 DNA reads TGTGCCAGTAGTCTGCGAGCGACAGGGCCCCCTTACTATGGCTACACCTTC. It specifies CASSLRATGPPYYGYTF. The chain uses TRBV19 and TRBJ1-2; 7 nucleotides agree with TRBD1. The germline CDR1 and CDR2 sequences are LNHDA and SQIVND (reference sequence). After removal of 5 bases from V and 3 bases from J, the junction contained 15 bases not matched to a gene. The CDR3 consists of 17 residues.

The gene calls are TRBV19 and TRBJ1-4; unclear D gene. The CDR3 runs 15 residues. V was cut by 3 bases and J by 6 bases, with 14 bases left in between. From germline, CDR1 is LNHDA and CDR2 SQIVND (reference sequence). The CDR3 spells CASSMRRPEDEKLFF. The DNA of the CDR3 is TGTGCCAGTAGTATGAGAAGGCCCGAGGATGAAAAACTGTTTTTT. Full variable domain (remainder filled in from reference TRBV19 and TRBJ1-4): DGGITQSPKYLFRKEGQNVTLSCEQNLNHDAMYWYRQDPGQGLRLIYYSQIVNDFQKGDIAEGYSVSREKKESFPLTVTSAQKNPTAFYLCASSMRRPEDEKLFFGSGTQLSVL.

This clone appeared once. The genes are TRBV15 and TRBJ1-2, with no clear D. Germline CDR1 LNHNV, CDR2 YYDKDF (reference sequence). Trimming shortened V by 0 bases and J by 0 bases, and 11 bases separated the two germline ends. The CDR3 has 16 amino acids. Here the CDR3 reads CATSRDLASSNYGYTF. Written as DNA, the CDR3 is TGTGCCACCAGCAGAGATCTTGCGAGCTCTAACTATGGCTACACCTTC.

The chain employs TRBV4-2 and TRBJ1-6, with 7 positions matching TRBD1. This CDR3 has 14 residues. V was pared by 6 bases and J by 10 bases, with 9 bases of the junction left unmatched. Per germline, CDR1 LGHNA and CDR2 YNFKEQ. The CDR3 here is CASRVGDRESPLHF. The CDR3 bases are TGTGCCAGCAGAGTCGGTGACAGGGAATCACCCCTCCACTTT.

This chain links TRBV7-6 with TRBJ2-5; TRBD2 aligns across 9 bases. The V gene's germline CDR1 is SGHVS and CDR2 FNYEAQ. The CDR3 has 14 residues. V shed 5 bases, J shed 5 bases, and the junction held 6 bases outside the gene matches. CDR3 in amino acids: CASSVWTSAETQYF. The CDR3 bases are TGTGCCAGCAGCGTCTGGACTAGCGCCGAGACCCAGTACTTC.

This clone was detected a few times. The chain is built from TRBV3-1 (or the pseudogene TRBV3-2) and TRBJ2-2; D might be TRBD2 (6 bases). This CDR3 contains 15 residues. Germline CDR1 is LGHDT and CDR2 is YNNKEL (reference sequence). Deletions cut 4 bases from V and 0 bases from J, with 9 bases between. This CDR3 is CASSRGTSNTGELFF. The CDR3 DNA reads TGTGCCAGCAGCCGGGGGACTTCGAACACCGGGGAGCTGTTTTTT.

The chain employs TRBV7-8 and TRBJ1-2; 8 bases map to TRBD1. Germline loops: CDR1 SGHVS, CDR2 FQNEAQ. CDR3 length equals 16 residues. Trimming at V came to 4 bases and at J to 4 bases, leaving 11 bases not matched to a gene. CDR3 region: CASSSRDRGGIYGYTF. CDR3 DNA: TGTGCCAGCAGCTCCCGAGACAGGGGTGGAATCTATGGCTACACCTTC. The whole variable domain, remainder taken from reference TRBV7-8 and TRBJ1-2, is GAGVSQSPRYKVAKRGQDVALRCDPISGHVSLFWYQQALGQGPEFLTYFQNEAQLDKSGLPSDRFFAERPEGSVSTLKIQRTQQEDSAVYLCASSSRDRGGIYGYTFGSGTRLTVV.

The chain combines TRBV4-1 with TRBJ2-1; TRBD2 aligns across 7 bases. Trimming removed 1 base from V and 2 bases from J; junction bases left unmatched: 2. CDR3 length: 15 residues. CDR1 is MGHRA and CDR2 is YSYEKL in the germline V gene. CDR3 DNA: TGCGCCAGCAGCCAAGCCGGGAGGACCTACAATGAGCAGTTCTTC. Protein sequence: CASSQAGRTYNEQFF.

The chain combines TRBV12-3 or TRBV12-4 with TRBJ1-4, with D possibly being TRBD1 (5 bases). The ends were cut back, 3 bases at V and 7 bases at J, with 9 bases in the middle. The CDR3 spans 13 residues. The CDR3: CASSFNGGEKLFF. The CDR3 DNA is TGTGCCAGCAGTTTTAACGGGGGTGAAAAACTGTTTTTT.

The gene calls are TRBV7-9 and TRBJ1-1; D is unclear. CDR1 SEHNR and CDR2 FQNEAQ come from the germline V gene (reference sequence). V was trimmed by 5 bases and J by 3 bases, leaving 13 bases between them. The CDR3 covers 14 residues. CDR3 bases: TGTGCCAGCAGCAGAGGGAATCTCGACACTGAAGCTTTCTTT. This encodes CASSRGNLDTEAFF.

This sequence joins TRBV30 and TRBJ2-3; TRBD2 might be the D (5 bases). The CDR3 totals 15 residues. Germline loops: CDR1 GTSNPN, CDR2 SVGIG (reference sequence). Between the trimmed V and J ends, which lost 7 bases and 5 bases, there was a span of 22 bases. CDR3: CASRVGPAEGDTQYF. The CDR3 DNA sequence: TGTGCCTCAAGGGTCGGACCTGCTGAGGGAGATACGCAGTATTTT.

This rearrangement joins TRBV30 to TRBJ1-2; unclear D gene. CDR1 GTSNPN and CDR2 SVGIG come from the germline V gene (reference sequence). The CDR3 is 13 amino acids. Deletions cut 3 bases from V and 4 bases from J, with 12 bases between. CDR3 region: CAWRGRRSYGYTF. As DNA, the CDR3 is TGTGCCTGGAGGGGGAGAAGAAGCTATGGCTACACCTTC. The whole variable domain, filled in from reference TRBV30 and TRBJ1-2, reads SQTIHQWPATLVQPVGSPLSLECTVEGTSNPNLYWYRQAAGRGLQLLFYSVGIGQISSEVPQNLSASRPQDRQFILSSKKLLLSDSGFYLCAWRGRRSYGYTFGSGTRLTVV.

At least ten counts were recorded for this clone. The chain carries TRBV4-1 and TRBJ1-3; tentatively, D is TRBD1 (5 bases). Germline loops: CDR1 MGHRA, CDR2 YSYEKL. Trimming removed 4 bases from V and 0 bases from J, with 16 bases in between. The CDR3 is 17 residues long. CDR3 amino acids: CASSRAGLTISGNTIYF. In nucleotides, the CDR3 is TGCGCCAGCAGCCGAGCGGGACTGACTATCTCTGGAAACACCATATATTTT.

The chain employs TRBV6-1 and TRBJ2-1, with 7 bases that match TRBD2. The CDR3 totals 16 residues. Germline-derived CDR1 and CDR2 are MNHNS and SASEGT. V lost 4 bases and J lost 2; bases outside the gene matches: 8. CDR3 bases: TGTGCCAGCAGTGGCGGGCGACTAGCCCCCTACAATGAGCAGTTCTTC. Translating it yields CASSGGRLAPYNEQFF.

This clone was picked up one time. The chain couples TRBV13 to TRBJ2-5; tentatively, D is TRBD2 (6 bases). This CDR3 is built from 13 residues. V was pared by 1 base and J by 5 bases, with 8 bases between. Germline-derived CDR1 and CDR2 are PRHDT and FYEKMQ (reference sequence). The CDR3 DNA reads TGTGCCAGCAGCTTAGCAGGGAGGGAGACCCAGTACTTC. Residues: CASSLAGRETQYF.

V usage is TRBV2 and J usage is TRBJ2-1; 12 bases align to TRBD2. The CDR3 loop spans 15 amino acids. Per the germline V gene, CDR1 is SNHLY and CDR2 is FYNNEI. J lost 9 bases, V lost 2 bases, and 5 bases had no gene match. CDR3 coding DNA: TGTGCCAGCAGTGAACTAGCGGGAGGGCCGGGTGAGCAGTTCTTC. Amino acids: CASSELAGGPGEQFF.